These 4 T cell receptor beta chains share one sample of origin, sequenced in a study of cytomegalovirus exposure and HLA in healthy donors. The PCR made use of 60 Vbeta and 13 Jbeta primers. Sequenced by immunoSEQ multiplex PCR; TCRdb stores in-frame clones only, minus some. The sample carries roughly 120,000 clones, 70% to 85% recorded once. Source material: PBMCs. The receptor source for this set is a woman aged 35 to 49 in good health and CMV-seropositive.

J is TRBJ1-4 and V is TRBV4-1, with TRBD1 matching 9 bases. Germline CDR1 is MGHRA and CDR2 is YSYEKL. V shed 3 bases, J shed 6 bases, and the junction held 8 bases outside the gene matches. The CDR3 runs to 16 residues. The chain's CDR3 is CASSHLLRDRDEKLFF. The DNA for the CDR3 is TGCGCCAGCAGCCACTTACTCCGGGACAGGGATGAAAAACTGTTTTTT.

This clone has only a few counts. The rearrangement joins TRBV30 to TRBJ2-2; 11 bases agree with TRBD2. Trimming took 5 bases from V and 6 from J; bases not matched to a gene: 8. The CDR3 has 15 residues. Germline lookup yields CDR1 GTSNPN and CDR2 SVGIG (reference sequence). The CDR3 DNA sequence: TGTGCCTGGCGTATAGCGGGAGGGGCCGCCGGGGAGCTGTTTTTT. Translation: CAWRIAGGAAGELFF.

This clone appeared a single time. The genes are TRBV21-1 and TRBJ1-5; the table's TRBD1 call for D was not verified on the DNA. TRBV21-1 is a recognized pseudogene. The length of the CDR3 is 15 residues. This CDR3 reads CASSSFNRGGQPQHF. Here the CDR3 DNA reads TGTGCCAGCAGCAGTTTTAATAGAGGGGGTCAGCCCCAGCATTTT.

The chain couples TRBV7-9 to TRBJ2-1, with TRBD2 as a possible D gene (5 bases). Looked up from germline, CDR1 is SEHNR and CDR2 is FQNEAQ (reference sequence). V was clipped by 1 base and J by 4 bases, with 11 bases between them. This CDR3 spans 15 amino acids. CDR3 nucleotide sequence: TGTGCCAGCAGCTTAGGGTCAAGCGGATACAATGAGCAGTTCTTC. Protein sequence: CASSLGSSGYNEQFF.